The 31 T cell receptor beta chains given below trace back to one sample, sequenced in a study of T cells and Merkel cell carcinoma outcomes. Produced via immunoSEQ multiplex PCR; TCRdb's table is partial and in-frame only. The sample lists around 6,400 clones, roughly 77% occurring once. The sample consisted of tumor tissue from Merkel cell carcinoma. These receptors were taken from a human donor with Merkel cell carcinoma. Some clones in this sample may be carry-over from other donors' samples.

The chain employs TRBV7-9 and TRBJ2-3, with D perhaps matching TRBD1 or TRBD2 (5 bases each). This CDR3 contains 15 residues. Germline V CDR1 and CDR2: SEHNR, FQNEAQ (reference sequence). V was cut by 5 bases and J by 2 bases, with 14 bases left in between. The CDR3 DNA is TGTGCCAGCAGCCCTTGGGACCCCTACACAGATACGCAGTATTTT. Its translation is CASSPWDPYTDTQYF.

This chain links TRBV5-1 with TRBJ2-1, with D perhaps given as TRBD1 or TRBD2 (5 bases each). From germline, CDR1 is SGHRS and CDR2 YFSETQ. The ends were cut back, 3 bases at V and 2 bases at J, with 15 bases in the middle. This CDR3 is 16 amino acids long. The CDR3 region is CASSYLDRGTYNEQFF. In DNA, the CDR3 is TGCGCCAGCAGCTACCTGGACCGGGGCACCTACAATGAGCAGTTCTTC.

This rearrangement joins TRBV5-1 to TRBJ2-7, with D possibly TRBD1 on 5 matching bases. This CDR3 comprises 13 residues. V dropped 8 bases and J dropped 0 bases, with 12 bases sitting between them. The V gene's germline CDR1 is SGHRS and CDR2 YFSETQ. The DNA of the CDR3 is TGCGCCAGTTCGGACACGAACTCCTACGAGCAGTACTTC. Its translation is CASSDTNSYEQYF.

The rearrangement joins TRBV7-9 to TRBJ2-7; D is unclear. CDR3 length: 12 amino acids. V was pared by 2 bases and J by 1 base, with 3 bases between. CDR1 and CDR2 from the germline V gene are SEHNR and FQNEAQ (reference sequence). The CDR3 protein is CASSLTSYEQYF. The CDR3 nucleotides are TGTGCCAGCAGCTTAACTTCCTACGAGCAGTACTTC.

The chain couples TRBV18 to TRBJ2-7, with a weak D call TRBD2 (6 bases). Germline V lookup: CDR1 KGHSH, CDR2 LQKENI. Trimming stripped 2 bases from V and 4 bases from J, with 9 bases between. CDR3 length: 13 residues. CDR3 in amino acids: CASSPTGGYEQYF. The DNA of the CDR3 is TGTGCCAGCTCACCAACCGGAGGGTACGAGCAGTACTTC.

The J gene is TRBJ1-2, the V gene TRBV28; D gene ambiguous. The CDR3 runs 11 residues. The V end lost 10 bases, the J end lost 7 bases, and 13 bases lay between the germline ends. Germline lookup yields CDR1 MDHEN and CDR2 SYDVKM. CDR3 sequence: CATALTIGYTF. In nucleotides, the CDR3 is TGTGCCACCGCCCTGACTATTGGCTACACCTTC.

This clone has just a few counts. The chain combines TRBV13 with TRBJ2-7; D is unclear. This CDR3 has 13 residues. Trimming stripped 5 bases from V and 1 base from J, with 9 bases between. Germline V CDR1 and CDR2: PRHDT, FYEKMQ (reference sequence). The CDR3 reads CASSHIRSYEQYF. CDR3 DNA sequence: TGTGCCAGCAGCCACATTCGGTCCTACGAGCAGTACTTC.

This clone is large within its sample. The CDR3 spells CASSSPTTLNTGELFF. The CDR3 nucleotides are TGTGCCAGCAGCTCTCCGACTACCCTGAACACCGGGGAGCTGTTTTTT. The chain is built from TRBV6-6 and TRBJ2-2; D perhaps matches TRBD2 (5 bases). CDR3 size: 16 residues. The germline V gene encodes CDR1 MNHNY and CDR2 SVGAGI (reference sequence). V was shortened by 6 bases and J by 1 base, with 15 bases between the two germline ends.

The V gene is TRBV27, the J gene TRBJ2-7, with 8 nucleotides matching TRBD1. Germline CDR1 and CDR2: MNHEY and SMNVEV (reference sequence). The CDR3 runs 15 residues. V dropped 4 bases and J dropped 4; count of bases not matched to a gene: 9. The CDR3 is CASSSRQGTTYEQYF. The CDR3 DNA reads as TGTGCCAGCAGTTCAAGACAGGGGACAACGTACGAGCAGTACTTC.

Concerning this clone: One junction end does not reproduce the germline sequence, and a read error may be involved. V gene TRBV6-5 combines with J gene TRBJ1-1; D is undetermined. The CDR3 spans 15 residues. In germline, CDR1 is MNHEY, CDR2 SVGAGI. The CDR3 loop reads CASNYSSRANTEAFF. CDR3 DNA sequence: TGTGCCAGCAATTACTCGAGTAGGGCGAACACTGAAGCTTTCTTT.

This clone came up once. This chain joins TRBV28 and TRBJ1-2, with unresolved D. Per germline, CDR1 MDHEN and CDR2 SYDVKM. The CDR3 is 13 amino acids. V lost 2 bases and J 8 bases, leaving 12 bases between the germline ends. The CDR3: CASSLPLIGGYTF. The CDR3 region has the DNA TGTGCCAGCAGTTTACCCCTAATAGGGGGCTACACCTTC.

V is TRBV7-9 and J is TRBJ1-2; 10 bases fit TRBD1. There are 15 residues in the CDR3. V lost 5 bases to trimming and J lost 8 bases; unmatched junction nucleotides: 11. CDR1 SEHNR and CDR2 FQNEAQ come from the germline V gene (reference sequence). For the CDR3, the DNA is TGTGCCAGCAGCCACCGGGACAGGGGACCGAGGGGCTACACCTTC. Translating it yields CASSHRDRGPRGYTF.

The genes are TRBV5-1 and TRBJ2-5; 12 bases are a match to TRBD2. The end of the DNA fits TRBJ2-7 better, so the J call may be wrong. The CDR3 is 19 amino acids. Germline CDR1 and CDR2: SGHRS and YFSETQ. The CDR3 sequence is CASSLFSASGRGSSYEQYF. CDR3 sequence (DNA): TGCGCCAGCAGCTTGTTCTCGGCTAGCGGGAGGGGGAGCTCCTACGAGCAGTACTTC.

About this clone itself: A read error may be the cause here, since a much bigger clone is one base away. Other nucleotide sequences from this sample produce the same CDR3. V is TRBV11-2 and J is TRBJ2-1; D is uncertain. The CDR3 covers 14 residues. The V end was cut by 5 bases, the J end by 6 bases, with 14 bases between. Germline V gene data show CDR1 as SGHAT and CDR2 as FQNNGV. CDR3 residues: CASSPRTASNEQFF. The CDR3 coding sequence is TGTGCCAGCAGCCCCCGGACCGCAAGCAATGAGCAGTTCTTC. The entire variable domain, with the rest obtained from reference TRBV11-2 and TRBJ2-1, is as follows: EAGVAQSPRYKIIEKRQSVAFWCNPISGHATLYWYQQILGQGPKLLIQFQNNGVVDDSQLPKDRFSAERLKGVDSTLKIQPAKLEDSAVYLCASSPRTASNEQFFGPGTRLTVL.

CDR3: CSVGRQVGNNEQFF. As DNA, the CDR3 is TGCAGCGTTGGCCGACAGGTGGGAAACAATGAGCAGTTCTTC. The genes are TRBV29-1 and TRBJ2-1; D perhaps matches TRBD1 (6 bases). Germline V lookup: CDR1 SQVTM, CDR2 ANQGSEA. CDR3 length: 14 residues. The V gene lost 4 bases and the J gene lost 5 bases, with 15 bases spanning the gap.

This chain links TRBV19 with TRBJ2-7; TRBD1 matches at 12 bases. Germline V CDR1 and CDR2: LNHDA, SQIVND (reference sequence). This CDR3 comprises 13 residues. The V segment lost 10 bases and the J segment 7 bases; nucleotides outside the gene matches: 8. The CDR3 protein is CATAGQGASEQYF. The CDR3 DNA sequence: TGTGCCACCGCGGGACAGGGGGCGTCAGAGCAGTACTTC.

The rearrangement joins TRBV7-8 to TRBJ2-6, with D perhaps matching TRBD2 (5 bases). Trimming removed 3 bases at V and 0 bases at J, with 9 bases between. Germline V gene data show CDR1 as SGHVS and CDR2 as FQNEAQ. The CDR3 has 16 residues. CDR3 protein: CASSFSGGSGANVLTF. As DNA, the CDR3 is TGTGCCAGCAGCTTCTCTGGAGGCTCTGGGGCCAACGTCCTGACTTTC.

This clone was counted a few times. The CDR3 DNA sequence: TGTGCCAGTAGCTTGGGACCCTATAGCAATCAGCCCCAGCATTTT. Its translation is CASSLGPYSNQPQHF. The chain uses TRBV19 and TRBJ1-5; weak D call: TRBD1 (5 bases). The CDR3 totals 15 residues. Trimming removed 6 bases from V and 0 bases from J, with 12 bases in between. Germline CDR1 reads LNHDA; CDR2 reads SQIVND (reference sequence).

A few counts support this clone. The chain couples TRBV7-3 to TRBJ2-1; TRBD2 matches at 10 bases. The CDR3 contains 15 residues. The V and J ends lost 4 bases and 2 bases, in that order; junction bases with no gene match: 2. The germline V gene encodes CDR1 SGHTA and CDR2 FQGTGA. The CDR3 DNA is TGTGCCAGCAGCTCCCTAGCGGGGGCCTACAATGAGCAGTTCTTC. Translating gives CASSSLAGAYNEQFF.

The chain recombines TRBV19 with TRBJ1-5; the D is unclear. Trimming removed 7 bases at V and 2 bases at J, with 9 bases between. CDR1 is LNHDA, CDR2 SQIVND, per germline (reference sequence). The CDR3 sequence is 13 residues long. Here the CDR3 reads CASTDFGNQPQHF. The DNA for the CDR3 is TGTGCCAGTACGGACTTTGGCAATCAGCCCCAGCATTTT.

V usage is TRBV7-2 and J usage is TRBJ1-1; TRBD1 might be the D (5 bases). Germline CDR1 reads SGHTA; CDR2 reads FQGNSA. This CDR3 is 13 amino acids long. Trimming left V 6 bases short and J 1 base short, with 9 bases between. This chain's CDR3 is CASRFGQNTEAFF. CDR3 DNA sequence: TGTGCCAGCAGATTTGGACAGAACACTGAAGCTTTCTTT.

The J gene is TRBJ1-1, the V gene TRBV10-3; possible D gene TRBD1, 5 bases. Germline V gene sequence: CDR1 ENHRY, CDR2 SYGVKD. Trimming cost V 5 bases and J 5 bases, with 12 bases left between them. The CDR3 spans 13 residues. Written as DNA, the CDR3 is TGTGCCATCAGTCGAACTACAGGTACTGAAGCTTTCTTT. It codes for CAISRTTGTEAFF.

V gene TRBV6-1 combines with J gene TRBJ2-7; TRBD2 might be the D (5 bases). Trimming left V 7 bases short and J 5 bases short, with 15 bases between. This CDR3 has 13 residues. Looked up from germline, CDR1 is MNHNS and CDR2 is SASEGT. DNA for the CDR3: TGTGCCAGCATCGGACTTCAACTACACGAGCAGTACTTC. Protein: CASIGLQLHEQYF.

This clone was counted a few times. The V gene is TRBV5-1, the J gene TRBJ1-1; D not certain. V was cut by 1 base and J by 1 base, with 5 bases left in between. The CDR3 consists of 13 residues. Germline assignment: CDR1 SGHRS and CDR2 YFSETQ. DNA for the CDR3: TGCGCCAGCAGCTTGAATCCGAACACTGAAGCTTTCTTT. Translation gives CASSLNPNTEAFF.

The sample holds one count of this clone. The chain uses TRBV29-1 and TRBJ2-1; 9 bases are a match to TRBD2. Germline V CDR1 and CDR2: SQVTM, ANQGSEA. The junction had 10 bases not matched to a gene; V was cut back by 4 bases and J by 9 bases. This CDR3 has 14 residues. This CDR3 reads CSVVIAGVYGEQFF. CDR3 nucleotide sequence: TGCAGCGTTGTAATAGCGGGAGTATATGGTGAGCAGTTCTTC.

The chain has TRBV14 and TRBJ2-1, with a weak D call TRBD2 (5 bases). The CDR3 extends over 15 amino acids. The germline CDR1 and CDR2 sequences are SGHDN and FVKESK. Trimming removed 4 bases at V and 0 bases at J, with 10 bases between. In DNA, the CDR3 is TGTGCCAGCAGCCTACGGGGAAGCTCCTACAATGAGCAGTTCTTC. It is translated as CASSLRGSSYNEQFF.

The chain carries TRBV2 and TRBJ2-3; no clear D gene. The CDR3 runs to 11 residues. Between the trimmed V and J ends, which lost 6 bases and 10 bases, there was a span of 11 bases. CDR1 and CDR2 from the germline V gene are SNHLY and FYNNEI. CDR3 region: CASRGAKAQYF. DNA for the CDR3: TGTGCCAGCAGGGGTGCGAAAGCGCAGTATTTT.

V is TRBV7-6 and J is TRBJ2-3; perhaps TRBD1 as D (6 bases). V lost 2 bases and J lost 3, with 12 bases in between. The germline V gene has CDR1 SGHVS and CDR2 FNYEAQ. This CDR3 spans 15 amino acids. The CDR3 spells CASSLQGGSTDTQYF. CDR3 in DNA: TGTGCCAGCAGCTTACAAGGGGGTTCGACAGATACGCAGTATTTT. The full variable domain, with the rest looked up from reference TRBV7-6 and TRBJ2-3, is GAGVSQSPRYKVTKRGQDVALRCDPISGHVSLYWYRQALGQGPEFLTYFNYEAQQDKSGLPNDRFSAERPEGSISTLTIQRTEQRDSAMYRCASSLQGGSTDTQYFGPGTRLTVL.

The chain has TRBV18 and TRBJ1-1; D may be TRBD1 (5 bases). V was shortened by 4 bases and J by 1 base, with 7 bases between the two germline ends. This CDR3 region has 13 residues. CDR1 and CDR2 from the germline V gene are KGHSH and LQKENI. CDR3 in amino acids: CASSQQANTEAFF. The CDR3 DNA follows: TGTGCCAGCTCACAACAGGCGAACACTGAAGCTTTCTTT. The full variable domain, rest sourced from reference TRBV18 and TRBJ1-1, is NAGVMQNPRHLVRRRGQEARLRCSPMKGHSHVYWYRQLPEEGLKFMVYLQKENIIDESGMPKERFSAEFPKEGPSILRIQQVVRGDSAAYFCASSQQANTEAFFGQGTRLTVV.

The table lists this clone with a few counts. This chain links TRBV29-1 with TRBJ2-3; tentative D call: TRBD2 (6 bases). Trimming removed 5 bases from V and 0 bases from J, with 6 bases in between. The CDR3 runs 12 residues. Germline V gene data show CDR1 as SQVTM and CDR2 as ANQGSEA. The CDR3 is CSVRGSTDTQYF. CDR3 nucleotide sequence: TGCAGCGTTCGGGGGAGCACAGATACGCAGTATTTT.

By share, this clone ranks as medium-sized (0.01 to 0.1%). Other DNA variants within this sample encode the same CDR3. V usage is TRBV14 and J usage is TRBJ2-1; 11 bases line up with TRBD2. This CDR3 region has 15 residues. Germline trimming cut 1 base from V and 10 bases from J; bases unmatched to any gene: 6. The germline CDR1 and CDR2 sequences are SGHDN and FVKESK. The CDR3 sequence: CASSQAASGRTEQFF. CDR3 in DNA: TGTGCCAGCAGCCAAGCGGCTAGCGGGAGGACCGAGCAGTTCTTC.